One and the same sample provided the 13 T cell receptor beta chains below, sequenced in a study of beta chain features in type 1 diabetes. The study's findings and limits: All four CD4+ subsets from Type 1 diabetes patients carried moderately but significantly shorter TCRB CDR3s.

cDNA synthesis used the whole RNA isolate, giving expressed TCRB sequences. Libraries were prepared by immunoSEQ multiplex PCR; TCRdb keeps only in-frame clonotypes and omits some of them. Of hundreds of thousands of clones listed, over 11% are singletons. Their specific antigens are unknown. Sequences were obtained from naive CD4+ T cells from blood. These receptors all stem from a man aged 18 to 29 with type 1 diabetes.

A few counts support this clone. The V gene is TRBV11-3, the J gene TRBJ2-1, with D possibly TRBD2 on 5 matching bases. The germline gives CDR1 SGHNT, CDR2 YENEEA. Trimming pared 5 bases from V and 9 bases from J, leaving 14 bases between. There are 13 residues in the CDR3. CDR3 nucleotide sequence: TGTGCCAGCAGCACCCGGCTTGAGGGTGAGCAGTTCTTC. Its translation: CASSTRLEGEQFF.

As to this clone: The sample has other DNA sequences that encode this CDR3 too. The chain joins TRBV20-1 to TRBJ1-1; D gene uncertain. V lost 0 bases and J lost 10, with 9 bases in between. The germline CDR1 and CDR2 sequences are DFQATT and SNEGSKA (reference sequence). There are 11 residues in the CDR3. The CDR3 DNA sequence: TGCAGTGCTAGAGATCGGGTGGGAGCTTTCTTT. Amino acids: CSARDRVGAFF.

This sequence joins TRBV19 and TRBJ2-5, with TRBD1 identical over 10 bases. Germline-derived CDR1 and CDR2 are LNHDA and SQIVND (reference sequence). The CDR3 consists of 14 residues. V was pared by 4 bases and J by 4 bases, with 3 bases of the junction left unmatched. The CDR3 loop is CASSTTGGAETQYF. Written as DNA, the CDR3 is TGTGCCAGTAGTACGACAGGGGGCGCAGAGACCCAGTACTTC.

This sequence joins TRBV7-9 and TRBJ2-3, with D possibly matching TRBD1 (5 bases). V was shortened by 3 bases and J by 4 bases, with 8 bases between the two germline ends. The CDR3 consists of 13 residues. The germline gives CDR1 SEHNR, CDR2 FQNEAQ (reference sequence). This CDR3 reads CASSFQGPDTQYF. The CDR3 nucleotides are TGTGCCAGCAGCTTCCAGGGTCCAGATACGCAGTATTTT.

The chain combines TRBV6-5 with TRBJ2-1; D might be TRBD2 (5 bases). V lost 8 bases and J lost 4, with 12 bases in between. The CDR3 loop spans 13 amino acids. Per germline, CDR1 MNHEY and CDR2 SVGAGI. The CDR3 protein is CASHSRLYNEQFF. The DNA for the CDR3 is TGTGCCAGCCACTCACGACTATACAATGAGCAGTTCTTC.

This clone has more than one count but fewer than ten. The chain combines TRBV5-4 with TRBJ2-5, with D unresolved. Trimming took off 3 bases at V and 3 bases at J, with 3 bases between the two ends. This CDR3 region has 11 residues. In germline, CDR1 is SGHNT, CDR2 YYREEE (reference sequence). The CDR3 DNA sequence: TGTGCCAGCAGCTCAAAAGAGACCCAGTACTTC. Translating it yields CASSSKETQYF.

The CDR3 loop reads CASVCLEQYF. The CDR3 DNA follows: TGTGCCAGCGTTTGCCTCGAGCAGTACTTC. This chain links TRBV6-5 with TRBJ2-7; unclear D gene. This CDR3 is 10 amino acids long. Germline loops: CDR1 MNHEY, CDR2 SVGAGI. V shed 8 bases and J shed 6 bases, with 8 bases lying between them.

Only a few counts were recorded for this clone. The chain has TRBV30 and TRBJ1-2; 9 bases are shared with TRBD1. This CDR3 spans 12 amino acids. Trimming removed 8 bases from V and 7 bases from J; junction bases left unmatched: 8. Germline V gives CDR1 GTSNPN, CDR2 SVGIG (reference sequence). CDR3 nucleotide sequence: TGTGCCCCCCTACAGGGGGCCCTTGGCTACACCTTC. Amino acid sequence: CAPLQGALGYTF.

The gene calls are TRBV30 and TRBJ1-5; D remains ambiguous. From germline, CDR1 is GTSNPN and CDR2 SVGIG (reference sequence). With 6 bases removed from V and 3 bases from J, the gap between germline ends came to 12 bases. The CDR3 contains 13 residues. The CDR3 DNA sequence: TGTGCCTGCGAGGCGGGTTTCAATCAGCCCCAGCATTTT. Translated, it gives CACEAGFNQPQHF.

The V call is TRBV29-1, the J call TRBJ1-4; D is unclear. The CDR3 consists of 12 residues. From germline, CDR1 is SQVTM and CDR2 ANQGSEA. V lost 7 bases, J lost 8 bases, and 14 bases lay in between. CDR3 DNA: TGCAGCGCCGGACGCTCCGGGGAAAAACTGTTTTTT. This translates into CSAGRSGEKLFF.

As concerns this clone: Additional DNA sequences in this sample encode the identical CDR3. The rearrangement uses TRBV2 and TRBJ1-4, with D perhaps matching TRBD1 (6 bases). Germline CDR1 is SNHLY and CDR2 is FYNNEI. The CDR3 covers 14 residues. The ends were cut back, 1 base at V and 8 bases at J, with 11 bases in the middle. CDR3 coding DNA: TGTGCCAGCAGTGAAGACAGGGTAGAGGAAAAACTGTTTTTT. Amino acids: CASSEDRVEEKLFF.

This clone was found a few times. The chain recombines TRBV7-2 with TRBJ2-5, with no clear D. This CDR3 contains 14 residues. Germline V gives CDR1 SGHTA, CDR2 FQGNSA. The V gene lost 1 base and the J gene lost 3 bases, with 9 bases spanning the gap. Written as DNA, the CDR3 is TGTGCCAGCAGCTTAGATCGCGCTAAAGAGACCCAGTACTTC. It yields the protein CASSLDRAKETQYF.

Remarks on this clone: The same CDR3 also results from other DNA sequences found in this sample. The CDR3 region has the DNA TGCAGCGTTGAAGGGGGCCAAGAGACCCAGTACTTC. This sequence encodes CSVEGGQETQYF. The rearrangement links TRBV29-1 to TRBJ2-5, with D unresolved. CDR1 and CDR2 (germline): SQVTM, ANQGSEA. This CDR3 comprises 12 residues. With 1 base removed from V and 1 base from J, the gap between germline ends came to 4 bases.